This T cell receptor beta chain was profiled in a study of T-cell memory formation after mild COVID-19. TCRdb re-derived calls from the 5' RACE reads in MiXCR, one entry per CDR3 protein. The table includes almost 250,000 distinct CDR3 sequences, 15% detected once. V shed 1 base and J shed 9 bases, with 13 bases lying between them. The CDR3 covers 15 residues. The germline gives CDR1 SGHDN, CDR2 FVKESK. Sequenced material: PBMCs or a T cell subset sorted from them (not recorded which). V is TRBV14 and J is TRBJ1-6; the D is unclear. The receptor comes from an adult woman who had mild COVID-19 (a few samples of this study predate the infection). Cell type and time point are not known. Here the CDR3 DNA reads TGTGCCAGCAGCCAAGTATCCGGCCTCGTTTCACCCCTCCACTTT. This sequence encodes CASSQVSGLVSPLHF.